Listed below are T cell receptor beta chains from one sample, sequenced in a study of identical twins. TCRdb processed the 5' RACE reads anew with MiXCR; each CDR3 protein has one entry. The table shows 1.5 million to 2 million distinct CDR3 sequences, with 32% occurring only once. The sample comprised cord blood. The receptors were gathered from a newborn girl in good health. Each CDR3 is given with its conserved first and last residue. Each record gives: D gene, V gene, J gene, clone size, CDR3 length, CDR3 DNA, CDR3 protein. D genes are given only for firm matches. Size is omitted from some rows. Given values are once, few, many or a class for expanded clones.

d_call: TRBD1
v_call: TRBV28
j_call: TRBJ1-3
clone_size: NA
cdr3_length: 15
cdr3_nt: TGTGCCAGCAGTTTAGGGGACAGGCGGGGAAACACCATATATTTT
cdr3_aa: CASSLGDRRGNTIYF

d_call: TRBD1
v_call: TRBV4-2
j_call: TRBJ2-1
clone_size: NA
cdr3_length: 16
cdr3_nt: TGTGCCAGCAGCCAAGCTTCTCACAGGGGTTACAATGAGCAGTTCTTC
cdr3_aa: CASSQASHRGYNEQFF

d_call: TRBD2
v_call: TRBV4-1
j_call: TRBJ2-1
clone_size: many
cdr3_length: 15
cdr3_nt: TGCGCCAGCAGCCCGACTAGCGGAACCTACAATGAGCAGTTCTTC
cdr3_aa: CASSPTSGTYNEQFF

d_call: NA
v_call: TRBV25-1
j_call: TRBJ1-1
clone_size: NA
cdr3_length: 14
cdr3_nt: TGTGCCAGCAGTGACCAGGGTGGGAACACTGAAGCTTTCTTT
cdr3_aa: CASSDQGGNTEAFF

d_call: NA
v_call: TRBV29-1
j_call: TRBJ2-1
clone_size: few
cdr3_length: 12
cdr3_nt: TGCAGCGTTGCCCCCGGGAACAATGAGCAGTTCTTC
cdr3_aa: CSVAPGNNEQFF

d_call: NA
v_call: TRBV3-1
j_call: TRBJ1-2
clone_size: few
cdr3_length: 17
cdr3_nt: TGTGCCAGCAGCCAAGATCTCAAACGGACGGCCGTCTATGGCTACACCTTC
cdr3_aa: CASSQDLKRTAVYGYTF

d_call: TRBD1
v_call: TRBV5-1
j_call: TRBJ1-6
clone_size: once
cdr3_length: 15
cdr3_nt: TGCGCCAGCAGCTTTATGACAGGGGTTAATTCACCCTTCCACTTT
cdr3_aa: CASSFMTGVNSPFHF

d_call: TRBD1
v_call: TRBV6-6
j_call: TRBJ1-2
clone_size: many
cdr3_length: 13
cdr3_nt: TGTGCCAGCAGCGGGACAGGGGGTCCTGGCTACACCTTC
cdr3_aa: CASSGTGGPGYTF

d_call: NA
v_call: TRBV20-1
j_call: TRBJ1-2
clone_size: few
cdr3_length: 14
cdr3_nt: TGCAGTGCTAGAGATGTCAGGGTGATTTGGGGCTACACCTTC
cdr3_aa: CSARDVRVIWGYTF

d_call: TRBD2
v_call: TRBV6-1
j_call: TRBJ2-1
clone_size: NA
cdr3_length: 16
cdr3_nt: TGTGCCAGTTCTAAACTAGCGGGGGGGGGCTACAATGAGCAGTTCTTC
cdr3_aa: CASSKLAGGGYNEQFF

d_call: TRBD2
v_call: TRBV20-1
j_call: TRBJ2-1
clone_size: few
cdr3_length: 14
cdr3_nt: TGCAGTGCTAGTAGCGGGAGGGCCGCCAATGAGCAGTTCTTC
cdr3_aa: CSASSGRAANEQFF

d_call: NA
v_call: TRBV29-1
j_call: TRBJ2-5
clone_size: few
cdr3_length: 14
cdr3_nt: TGCAGCGTTGATAGGGGTGAAGACCAAGAGACCCAGTACTTC
cdr3_aa: CSVDRGEDQETQYF

d_call: NA
v_call: TRBV24-1
j_call: TRBJ2-3
clone_size: NA
cdr3_length: 17
cdr3_nt: TGTGCCACCAGTGATTTCCTACGGGGAGGAAACACAGATACGCAGTATTTT
cdr3_aa: CATSDFLRGGNTDTQYF

d_call: TRBD1
v_call: TRBV6-1
j_call: TRBJ1-2
clone_size: NA
cdr3_length: 14
cdr3_nt: TGTGCCAGCAGTGAACTTTCGTCAGGGGGCGGCTACACCTTC
cdr3_aa: CASSELSSGGGYTF

d_call: TRBD2
v_call: TRBV10-3
j_call: TRBJ2-1
clone_size: NA
cdr3_length: 16
cdr3_nt: TGTGCCATCAGAATAGGACTAGCGGGGGGGGACAATGAGCAGTTCTTC
cdr3_aa: CAIRIGLAGGDNEQFF

d_call: NA
v_call: TRBV2
j_call: TRBJ2-6
clone_size: NA
cdr3_length: 16
cdr3_nt: TGTGCCAGCAGTGGTTGGCAGGGTAGTGGGGCCAACGTCCTGACTTTC
cdr3_aa: CASSGWQGSGANVLTF

d_call: NA
v_call: TRBV6-1
j_call: TRBJ2-7
clone_size: NA
cdr3_length: 15
cdr3_nt: TGTGCCAGCAGTGAATTTTTGCCAGGCTCCTACGAGCAGTACTTC
cdr3_aa: CASSEFLPGSYEQYF

d_call: TRBD2
v_call: TRBV24-1
j_call: TRBJ2-3
clone_size: NA
cdr3_length: 15
cdr3_nt: TGTGCCACCAGTGTGGGAGCGGGGGACACAGATACGCAGTATTTT
cdr3_aa: CATSVGAGDTDTQYF

d_call: TRBD1
v_call: TRBV2
j_call: TRBJ2-7
clone_size: NA
cdr3_length: 15
cdr3_nt: TGTGCCAGCAGTACCTGGACAGGGGGCTACTACGAGCAGTACTTC
cdr3_aa: CASSTWTGGYYEQYF

d_call: NA
v_call: TRBV28
j_call: TRBJ1-1
clone_size: few
cdr3_length: 15
cdr3_nt: TGTGCCAGCAGGACACCCACGACAGGGAACACTGAAGCTTTCTTT
cdr3_aa: CASRTPTTGNTEAFF

d_call: NA
v_call: TRBV6-1
j_call: TRBJ2-6
clone_size: few
cdr3_length: 18
cdr3_nt: TGTGCCAGCATCTCGTTCCGGGACTCCCTCTCTGGGGCCAACGTCCTGACTTTC
cdr3_aa: CASISFRDSLSGANVLTF

d_call: NA
v_call: TRBV20-1
j_call: TRBJ2-3
clone_size: NA
cdr3_length: 13
cdr3_nt: TGCAGTGCTAAAAGGGTGGGCACAGATACGCAGTATTTT
cdr3_aa: CSAKRVGTDTQYF

d_call: NA
v_call: TRBV29-1
j_call: TRBJ2-5
clone_size: few
cdr3_length: 13
cdr3_nt: TGCAGCGTTGATCCAGGGGTCCAAGAGACCCAGTACTTC
cdr3_aa: CSVDPGVQETQYF

d_call: NA
v_call: TRBV20-1
j_call: TRBJ1-2
clone_size: NA
cdr3_length: 15
cdr3_nt: TGCAGTGCTAGAGGTGTCAGGGGAGCTAACTATGGCTACACCTTC
cdr3_aa: CSARGVRGANYGYTF

d_call: TRBD1
v_call: TRBV15
j_call: TRBJ2-1
clone_size: NA
cdr3_length: 14
cdr3_nt: TGTGCCACCAGCAGAGGACAGGGGCTCTATGAGCAGTTCTTC
cdr3_aa: CATSRGQGLYEQFF

d_call: NA
v_call: TRBV20-1
j_call: TRBJ2-7
clone_size: NA
cdr3_length: 14
cdr3_nt: TGCAGTGCTAGACGGGTAGGGGATTACAATGAGCAGTACTTC
cdr3_aa: CSARRVGDYNEQYF

d_call: NA
v_call: TRBV4-2
j_call: TRBJ1-5
clone_size: NA
cdr3_length: 16
cdr3_nt: TGTGCCAGCAGCCAAGATCGTTCATTAAGCAGTCAGCCCCAGCATTTT
cdr3_aa: CASSQDRSLSSQPQHF

d_call: TRBD1
v_call: TRBV20-1
j_call: TRBJ2-7
clone_size: NA
cdr3_length: 17
cdr3_nt: TGCAATGCTAAAAGCCGGGACAGGGTTTTTTTCTCCTACGAGCAGTACTTC
cdr3_aa: CNAKSRDRVFFSYEQYF

d_call: NA
v_call: TRBV7-8
j_call: TRBJ2-3
clone_size: few
cdr3_length: 15
cdr3_nt: TGTGCCAGCACCCATAGGTTCATTGGGACAGATACGCAGTATTTT
cdr3_aa: CASTHRFIGTDTQYF

d_call: NA
v_call: TRBV9
j_call: TRBJ2-2
clone_size: NA
cdr3_length: 14
cdr3_nt: TGTGCCAGCAGCGTAGTTGGGTCTACCGGGGAGCTGTTTTTT
cdr3_aa: CASSVVGSTGELFF

d_call: NA
v_call: TRBV5-1
j_call: TRBJ1-1
clone_size: few
cdr3_length: 13
cdr3_nt: TGCGCCAGCAGTGGGAGTCCTCAGGATGAAGCTTTCTTT
cdr3_aa: CASSGSPQDEAFF

d_call: NA
v_call: TRBV2
j_call: TRBJ1-4
clone_size: NA
cdr3_length: 15
cdr3_nt: TGTGCCAGCAGTGAACAGACAGGAGGTAATGAAAAACTGTTTTTT
cdr3_aa: CASSEQTGGNEKLFF

d_call: TRBD2
v_call: TRBV20-1
j_call: TRBJ2-2
clone_size: once
cdr3_length: 16
cdr3_nt: TGCAGTGCTAGATCGTTAGCGGGAGCCCCCACCGGGGAGCTGTTTTTT
cdr3_aa: CSARSLAGAPTGELFF

d_call: NA
v_call: TRBV20-1
j_call: TRBJ2-7
clone_size: few
cdr3_length: 14
cdr3_nt: TGCAGTGCTGCGTCTAGCGTCAGCTCCTACGAGCAGTACTTC
cdr3_aa: CSAASSVSSYEQYF

d_call: NA
v_call: TRBV20-1
j_call: TRBJ2-1
clone_size: few
cdr3_length: 13
cdr3_nt: TGCAGTGCTAGAGATCTGATGTGGGGTGAGCAGTTCTTC
cdr3_aa: CSARDLMWGEQFF

d_call: NA
v_call: TRBV7-9
j_call: TRBJ2-3
clone_size: NA
cdr3_length: 14
cdr3_nt: TGTGCCAGCAGCCACAGGGTTCTTACCGATACGCCGTATTTT
cdr3_aa: CASSHRVLTDTPYF

d_call: NA
v_call: TRBV19
j_call: TRBJ1-2
clone_size: few
cdr3_length: 13
cdr3_nt: TGTGCCAGTAGTATCGGGAAGGCCTATGGCTACACCTTC
cdr3_aa: CASSIGKAYGYTF

d_call: TRBD2
v_call: TRBV29-1
j_call: TRBJ2-4
clone_size: NA
cdr3_length: 12
cdr3_nt: TGCAGCGTTGAACGGGGGGGAGACATTCAGTACTTC
cdr3_aa: CSVERGGDIQYF

d_call: NA
v_call: TRBV5-1
j_call: TRBJ2-7
clone_size: NA
cdr3_length: 15
cdr3_nt: TGCGCCAGCAGCTTAGATCGTATCGGGAACTACGAGCAGTACTTC
cdr3_aa: CASSLDRIGNYEQYF

d_call: NA
v_call: TRBV6-1
j_call: TRBJ2-7
clone_size: few
cdr3_length: 14
cdr3_nt: TGTGCCAGCGGCGATAAGGGCAACTCCTACGAGCAGTACTTC
cdr3_aa: CASGDKGNSYEQYF

d_call: TRBD2
v_call: TRBV7-9
j_call: TRBJ2-7
clone_size: few
cdr3_length: 15
cdr3_nt: TGTGCCAGCAGCCACAGCGGGGGGGCCTCCTACGAGCAGTACTTC
cdr3_aa: CASSHSGGASYEQYF

d_call: NA
v_call: TRBV4-1
j_call: TRBJ2-1
clone_size: few
cdr3_length: 16
cdr3_nt: TGCGCCAGCAGCCAAATGCCGGGACGACGTTACAATGAGCAGTTCTTC
cdr3_aa: CASSQMPGRRYNEQFF

d_call: NA
v_call: TRBV24-1
j_call: TRBJ2-7
clone_size: few
cdr3_length: 16
cdr3_nt: TGTGCCACCAGTGATAATATGGCGGGGGCCCACAATGAGCAGTACTTC
cdr3_aa: CATSDNMAGAHNEQYF

d_call: NA
v_call: TRBV4-1
j_call: TRBJ1-2
clone_size: NA
cdr3_length: 14
cdr3_nt: TGCGCCAGCAGCCAAGACATGGGGGTGTATGGCTACACCTTC
cdr3_aa: CASSQDMGVYGYTF

d_call: NA
v_call: TRBV5-1
j_call: TRBJ2-7
clone_size: few
cdr3_length: 15
cdr3_nt: TGCGCCAGCAGCCTCTTGGGGCCCGCTGACTACGAGCAGTACTTC
cdr3_aa: CASSLLGPADYEQYF

d_call: NA
v_call: TRBV11-2
j_call: TRBJ2-2
clone_size: NA
cdr3_length: 16
cdr3_nt: TGTGCCAGCAGCTTCGCCGGGCTAGCGAAGATGGGGGAGCTGTTTTTT
cdr3_aa: CASSFAGLAKMGELFF

d_call: TRBD2
v_call: TRBV2
j_call: TRBJ2-3
clone_size: NA
cdr3_length: 15
cdr3_nt: TGTGCCAGCGGTGGACTAGCGGGGCCCACAGATACGCAGTATTTT
cdr3_aa: CASGGLAGPTDTQYF

d_call: NA
v_call: TRBV12-3/TRBV12-4
j_call: TRBJ1-1
clone_size: NA
cdr3_length: 13
cdr3_nt: TGTGCCAGCAGTTCCCAGGGTACGACTGAAGCTTTCTTT
cdr3_aa: CASSSQGTTEAFF

d_call: NA
v_call: TRBV6-6
j_call: TRBJ1-2
clone_size: few
cdr3_length: 15
cdr3_nt: TGTGCCAGCAGTTACCCCAGACGGGCACGTAGCGGCTACACCTTC
cdr3_aa: CASSYPRRARSGYTF

d_call: NA
v_call: TRBV27
j_call: TRBJ2-7
clone_size: few
cdr3_length: 15
cdr3_nt: TGTGCCAGCAGTTTATACCTCCAGGGCATAAGCGAGCAGTACTTC
cdr3_aa: CASSLYLQGISEQYF

d_call: TRBD2
v_call: TRBV29-1
j_call: TRBJ2-1
clone_size: many
cdr3_length: 14
cdr3_nt: TGCAGCGTTGACGGGGCTAGCGGGGACAATGAGCAGTTCTTC
cdr3_aa: CSVDGASGDNEQFF

d_call: TRBD2
v_call: TRBV2
j_call: TRBJ2-7
clone_size: NA
cdr3_length: 14
cdr3_nt: TGTGCCAGCAGCGGGTCGGGGGGATACTACGAGCAGTACTTC
cdr3_aa: CASSGSGGYYEQYF

d_call: NA
v_call: TRBV4-1
j_call: TRBJ2-3
clone_size: NA
cdr3_length: 14
cdr3_nt: TGCGCCAGCAGCCAAGCTCCCAGCACAGATGCGCAGTATTTT
cdr3_aa: CASSQAPSTDAQYF